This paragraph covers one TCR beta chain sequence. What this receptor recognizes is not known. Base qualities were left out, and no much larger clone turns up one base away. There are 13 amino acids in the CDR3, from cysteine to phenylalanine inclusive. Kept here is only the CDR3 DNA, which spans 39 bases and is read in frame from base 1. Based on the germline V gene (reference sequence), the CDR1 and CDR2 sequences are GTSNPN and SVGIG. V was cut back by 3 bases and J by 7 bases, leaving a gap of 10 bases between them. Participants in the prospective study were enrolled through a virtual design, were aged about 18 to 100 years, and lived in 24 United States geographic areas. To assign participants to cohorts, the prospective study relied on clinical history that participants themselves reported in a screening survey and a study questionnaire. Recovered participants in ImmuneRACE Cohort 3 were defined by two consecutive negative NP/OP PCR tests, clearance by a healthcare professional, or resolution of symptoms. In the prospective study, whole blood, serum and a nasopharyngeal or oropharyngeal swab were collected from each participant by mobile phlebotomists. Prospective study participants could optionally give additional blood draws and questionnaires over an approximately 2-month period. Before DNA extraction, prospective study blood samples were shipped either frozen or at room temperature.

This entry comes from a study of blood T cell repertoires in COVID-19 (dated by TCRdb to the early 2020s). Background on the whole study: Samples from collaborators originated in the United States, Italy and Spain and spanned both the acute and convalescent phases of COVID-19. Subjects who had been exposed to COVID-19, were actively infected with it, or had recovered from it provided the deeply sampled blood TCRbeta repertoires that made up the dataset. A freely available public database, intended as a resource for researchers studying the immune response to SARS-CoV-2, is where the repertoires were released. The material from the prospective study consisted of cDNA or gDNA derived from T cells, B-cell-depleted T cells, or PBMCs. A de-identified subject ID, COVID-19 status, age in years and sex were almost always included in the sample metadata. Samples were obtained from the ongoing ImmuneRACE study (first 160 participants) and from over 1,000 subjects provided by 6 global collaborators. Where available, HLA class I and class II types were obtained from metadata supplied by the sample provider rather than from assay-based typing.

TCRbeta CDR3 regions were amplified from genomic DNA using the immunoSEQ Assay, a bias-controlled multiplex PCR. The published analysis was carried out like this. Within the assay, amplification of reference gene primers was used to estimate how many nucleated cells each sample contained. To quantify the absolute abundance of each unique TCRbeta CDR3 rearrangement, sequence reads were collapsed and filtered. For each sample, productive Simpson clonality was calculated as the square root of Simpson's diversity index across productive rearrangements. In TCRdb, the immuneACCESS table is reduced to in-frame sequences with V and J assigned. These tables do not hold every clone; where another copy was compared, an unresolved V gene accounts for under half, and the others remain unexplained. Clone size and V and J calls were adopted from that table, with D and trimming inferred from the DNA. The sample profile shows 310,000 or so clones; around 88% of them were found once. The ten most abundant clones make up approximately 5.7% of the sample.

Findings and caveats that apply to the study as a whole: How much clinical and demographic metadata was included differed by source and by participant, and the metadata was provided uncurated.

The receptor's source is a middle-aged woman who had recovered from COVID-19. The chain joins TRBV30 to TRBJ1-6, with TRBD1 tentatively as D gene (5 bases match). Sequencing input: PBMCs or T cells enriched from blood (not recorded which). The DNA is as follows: TGTGCCTGGAGAAGGGAGGGGAATTCACCCCTCCACTTT. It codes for CAWRREGNSPLHF.